The rows below give T cell receptor beta chains drawn from one sample of a study of T cell responses to AZD1222 COVID-19 vaccine. Profiling relied on immunoSEQ multiplex PCR, and the TCRdb table lists in-frame clones only, not all of them. The repertoire has more than 100,000 clones, roughly 84% of them found once; the top ten carry roughly 10%. The sample here was peripheral blood, taken on day 0 of AZD1222 vaccination. These TCRs come from an adult in good health. Both conserved end residues are part of each CDR3. D genes are given only for firm matches. Clone size appears in some rows only: once, few, many, or a class for an expanded clone.

TRBV7-6	-	TRBJ2-2	-	CASSLTGRAGELFF	TGTGCCAGCAGCTTAACTGGTAGAGCCGGGGAGCTGTTTTTT
TRBV30	-	TRBJ2-3	-	CAWRPTRTASTDTQYF	TGTGCCTGGAGACCGACCCGGACGGCTAGCACAGATACGCAGTATTTT
TRBV7-8	-	TRBJ2-1	few	CASSPRVHNEQFF	TGTGCCAGCAGCCCCCGGGTACACAATGAGCAGTTCTTC
TRBV6-1	-	TRBJ1-5	-	CASSEATQPQHF	TGTGCCAGCAGTGAAGCTACCCAGCCCCAGCATTTT
TRBV29-1	-	TRBJ1-2	-	CSVETAIYGYTF	TGCAGCGTTGAAACCGCAATATATGGCTACACCTTC
TRBV19	TRBD2	TRBJ2-1	-	CASSIKRGAYNEQFF	TGTGCCAGTAGTATCAAGCGGGGGGCGTACAATGAGCAGTTCTTC
TRBV4-1	-	TRBJ2-1	-	CASSQDPGTPSYYNEQFF	TGCGCCAGCAGCCAAGATCCAGGGACTCCTTCATACTACAATGAGCAGTTCTTC
TRBV19	-	TRBJ1-4	-	CASSIRRGNEKLFF	TGTGCCAGTAGTATCCGCAGGGGCAATGAAAAACTGTTTTTT
TRBV7-8	-	TRBJ1-3	once	CASSLEGDTIYF	TGTGCCAGCAGCTTAGAGGGGGACACCATATATTTT
TRBV11-2	TRBD1	TRBJ1-2	-	CASSHTGGGGYTF	TGTGCCAGCAGCCACACAGGGGGTGGTGGCTACACCTTC
TRBV5-1	-	TRBJ2-7	-	CASSMTPSYEQYF	TGCGCCAGCAGCATGACACCTTCCTACGAGCAGTACTTC
TRBV4-3	TRBD2	TRBJ2-7	-	CASSQDQGLAGESYEQYF	TGCGCCAGCAGCCAAGATCAGGGACTAGCGGGAGAATCATACGAGCAGTACTTC
TRBV9	-	TRBJ1-6	-	CASSVGQQPLHF	TGTGCCAGCAGCGTAGGGCAACAACCCCTCCACTTT
TRBV5-1	TRBD1	TRBJ2-2	-	CASSPAQGAGTGELFF	TGCGCCAGCAGCCCCGCGCAGGGGGCGGGCACCGGGGAGCTGTTTTTT
TRBV5-6	-	TRBJ1-3	-	CASSSTGNTIYF	TGTGCCAGCAGCTCCACTGGAAACACCATATATTTT
TRBV11-3	-	TRBJ2-7	few	CASSLDYSYEQYF	TGTGCCAGCAGCTTAGACTACAGCTACGAGCAGTACTTC
TRBV29-1	-	TRBJ2-2	-	CSVEGRGNTGELFF	TGCAGCGTTGAAGGGAGGGGGAACACCGGGGAGCTGTTTTTT
TRBV5-1	TRBD1	TRBJ2-7	-	CASSSTGSYEQYF	TGCGCCAGCAGTTCGACAGGGTCCTACGAGCAGTACTTC
TRBV5-1	-	TRBJ1-3	-	CASSPTSSGNTIYF	TGCGCCAGCAGCCCAACCAGCTCTGGAAACACCATATATTTT
TRBV6-1	-	TRBJ1-5	-	CASSEGWRGKGQPQHF	TGTGCCAGCAGTGAAGGTTGGAGGGGGAAAGGTCAGCCCCAGCATTTT
TRBV12-3/TRBV12-4	-	TRBJ1-1	once	CASSLAAGFEAFF	TGTGCCAGCAGTTTAGCGGCTGGCTTTGAAGCTTTCTTT
TRBV7-6	-	TRBJ1-1	-	CASSLDEGDGGEAFF	TGTGCCAGCAGCTTAGATGAGGGTGACGGGGGTGAAGCTTTCTTT
TRBV29-1	TRBD1	TRBJ1-2	-	CSVTGGPSYGYTF	TGCAGCGTGACAGGGGGCCCCTCATATGGCTACACCTTC
TRBV6-5	TRBD1	TRBJ2-7	-	CASSRTRDRTDEQYF	TGTGCCAGCAGCCGGACGAGGGACAGGACCGACGAGCAGTACTTC
TRBV9	TRBD1	TRBJ1-3	few	CASSFRTRGQSSGNTIYF	TGTGCCAGCAGCTTCAGAACCAGGGGGCAGAGCTCTGGAAACACCATATATTTT
TRBV7-8	-	TRBJ1-2	-	CASSLETGGGYYGYTF	TGTGCCAGCAGCTTAGAAACAGGTGGGGGATACTATGGCTACACCTTC
TRBV15	-	TRBJ2-5	-	CATSRDRNTVGRETQYF	TGTGCCACCAGCAGAGATAGAAATACAGTGGGACGTGAGACCCAGTACTTC
TRBV19	-	TRBJ1-1	-	CATRWRENTEAFF	TGTGCAACAAGGTGGCGGGAAAACACTGAAGCTTTCTTT
TRBV18	TRBD1	TRBJ2-7	-	CASSRDRANEQYF	TGTGCCAGCTCACGGGACAGGGCGAACGAGCAGTACTTC
TRBV5-4	-	TRBJ2-7	-	CASSLGTDGYEQYF	TGTGCCAGCAGCTTAGGGACGGACGGCTACGAGCAGTACTTC
TRBV4-2	-	TRBJ2-1	-	CASSQERDLQFF	TGTGCCAGCAGCCAAGAGAGGGACTTGCAGTTCTTC
TRBV7-3	-	TRBJ2-2	-	CASSLIQGRELFF	TGTGCCAGCAGCTTAATCCAGGGACGAGAGCTGTTTTTT
TRBV7-9	-	TRBJ2-7	-	CASSLVEYEQYF	TGTGCCAGCAGCTTAGTTGAGTACGAGCAGTACTTC
TRBV2	-	TRBJ2-7	few	CASNVGTYEQYF	TGTGCCAGCAACGTCGGAACCTACGAGCAGTACTTC
TRBV4-2	TRBD2	TRBJ2-3	-	CASSQEAGLGGSDTQYF	TGTGCCAGCAGCCAAGAGGCCGGACTGGGGGGGTCAGATACGCAGTATTTT
TRBV2	-	TRBJ2-1	-	CASRGLVVASYNEQFF	TGTGCCAGCAGAGGGTTGGTAGTAGCGTCCTACAATGAGCAGTTCTTC
TRBV7-2	TRBD2	TRBJ2-5	-	CASSLRREVETQYF	TGTGCCAGCAGCTTACGGCGGGAGGTTGAGACCCAGTACTTC
TRBV12-3/TRBV12-4	-	TRBJ2-1	-	CASNVELGNEQFF	TGTGCCAGCAACGTGGAGTTAGGTAATGAGCAGTTCTTC
TRBV18	-	TRBJ1-2	-	CASSVTGQPANYGYTF	TGTGCCAGCTCGGTAACCGGACAGCCAGCAAACTATGGCTACACCTTC